These 14 T cell receptor beta chains were sequenced from one sample in a study of blood T cell repertoires in COVID-19 (dated by TCRdb to 2018 to 2020). Receptor amplification or capture employed the immunoSEQ multiplex PCR assay. This is the immuneACCESS table as TCRdb keeps it, with only in-frame sequences that have V and J called. A part of the clones is gone; compared with another copy, unresolved V genes explain less than half, and the rest is unexplained. In this sample the table shows 70,000 or so clones, roughly 90% of which occur a single time. Jointly, the top ten make up just under 0.6% of the sample. The sequenced sample was peripheral blood. These receptors originate from a man in his 60s with acute or convalescent COVID-19.

The chain links TRBV7-8 to TRBJ1-5, with D tentatively TRBD1 (5 bases). Trimming cost V 1 base and J 4 bases, with 11 bases left between them. The germline CDR1 and CDR2 sequences are SGHVS and FQNEAQ. The CDR3 covers 15 residues. The CDR3, as DNA: TGTGCCAGCAGCTTAGTCCAGGGAAGGAATCAGCCCCAGCATTTT. Encoded protein: CASSLVQGRNQPQHF.

This clone was found a few times. J is TRBJ1-5 and V is TRBV12-3 or TRBV12-4; D not certain. This CDR3 has 13 amino acids. V was cut by 3 bases and J by 3 bases, with 6 bases left in between. The CDR3 DNA follows: TGTGCCAGCAGTTTCCAGGTCAATCAGCCCCAGCATTTT. Its protein is CASSFQVNQPQHF.

The chain has TRBV7-9 and TRBJ1-5, with 8 bases that match TRBD1. This CDR3 comprises 15 residues. V shed 5 bases and J 5 bases; nucleotides not matched to a gene: 8. Germline V gene data show CDR1 as SEHNR and CDR2 as FQNEAQ (reference sequence). The CDR3 bases are TGTGCCAGCAGCCCGGACAGGGTAGGGGATCAGCCCCAGCATTTT. Its protein product is CASSPDRVGDQPQHF. The whole variable domain, filled in from reference TRBV7-9 and TRBJ1-5, reads DTGVSQNPRHKITKRGQNVTFRCDPISEHNRLYWYRQTLGQGPEFLTYFQNEAQLEKSRLLSDRFSAERPKGSFSTLEIQRTEQGDSAMYLCASSPDRVGDQPQHFGDGTRLSIL.

This sequence joins TRBV7-3 and TRBJ1-2; TRBD1 might be the D (6 bases). CDR1 is SGHTA and CDR2 is FQGTGA in the germline V gene. The CDR3 is made up of 13 amino acids. Trimming took 6 bases from V and 8 from J, leaving 16 bases between them. This chain's CDR3 is CASSSPGEQGYTF. The CDR3, as DNA: TGTGCCAGCAGTTCGCCAGGGGAGCAGGGCTACACCTTC.

The CDR3 nucleotides are TGTGCCAGCAGCTCGAAACAGGGGGCTGGTCAGCCCCAGCATTTT. Protein: CASSSKQGAGQPQHF. The rearrangement links TRBV5-5 to TRBJ1-5, with 9 bases matching TRBD1. This CDR3 is built from 15 residues. V shed 3 bases, J shed 6 bases, and the junction held 7 bases outside the gene matches. From germline, CDR1 is SGHKS and CDR2 YYEKEE (reference sequence).

The chain has TRBV5-1 and TRBJ1-2; 10 bases align to TRBD1. Germline V CDR1 and CDR2: SGHRS, YFSETQ. The CDR3 spans 16 residues. Unmatched junction bases numbered 8, after V lost 0 bases and J lost 6 bases. Here the CDR3 DNA reads TGCGCCAGCAGCTTGGAGGGACAGGGGCGAGTCGATGGCTACACCTTC. Translation gives CASSLEGQGRVDGYTF.

This clone has a single count. V usage is TRBV19 and J usage is TRBJ2-3; 10 nucleotides align to TRBD2. With V trimmed by 6 bases and J by 2 bases, 5 bases remained unmatched. The CDR3 sequence is 15 residues long. CDR1 LNHDA and CDR2 SQIVND come from the germline V gene (reference sequence). CDR3 in amino acids: CASSLLAGNTDTQYF. CDR3 coding DNA: TGTGCCAGTAGCCTACTAGCGGGAAACACAGATACGCAGTATTTT.

The chain links TRBV9 to TRBJ2-7, with 9 bases identical to TRBD1. Germline V gene lookup returns CDR1 SGDLS and CDR2 YYNGEE. J gave up 2 bases and V 0 bases, and 15 bases lay outside the gene matches. This CDR3 has 19 residues. The CDR3 spells CASSVAPATGGDLAYEQYF. The CDR3 nucleotides read TGTGCCAGCAGCGTAGCTCCCGCCACAGGGGGCGATTTGGCCTACGAGCAGTACTTC.

The chain couples TRBV7-8 to TRBJ2-5, with a tentative D call TRBD2 (5 bases). The germline CDR1 and CDR2 sequences are SGHVS and FQNEAQ. V dropped 0 bases and J dropped 7 bases, with 15 bases sitting between them. CDR3 length equals 15 residues. The CDR3 DNA reads TGTGCCAGCAGCTTAGCCCGGGCAGGACTTTCGACCCAGTACTTC. Its protein is CASSLARAGLSTQYF.

This clone was observed once. This rearrangement joins TRBV19 to TRBJ2-2; 8 bases match TRBD2. This CDR3 is 15 amino acids long. Germline loops: CDR1 LNHDA, CDR2 SQIVND (reference sequence). The V segment lost 3 bases and the J segment 4 bases; nucleotides outside the gene matches: 4. CDR3 nucleotide sequence: TGTGCCAGTAGTATGGCTAGCGGGTTCACCGGGGAGCTGTTTTTT. Translating gives CASSMASGFTGELFF.

This chain joins TRBV11-3 and TRBJ2-7; 12 bases agree with TRBD1. V shed 5 bases and J 4 bases; nucleotides not matched to a gene: 6. Germline-derived CDR1 and CDR2 are SGHNT and YENEEA. This CDR3 is 15 amino acids long. CDR3 region: CASSAGTGGEYEQYF. The CDR3, as DNA: TGTGCCAGCAGCGCCGGGACAGGGGGCGAGTACGAGCAGTACTTC.

V and J are TRBV19 and TRBJ2-1; 9 bases agree with TRBD1. CDR1 is LNHDA and CDR2 is SQIVND in the germline V gene (reference sequence). With V trimmed by 6 bases and J by 5 bases, 5 bases remained unmatched. CDR3 length: 14 amino acids. The CDR3 nucleotides read TGTGCCAGTAGAAGGACAGGGGAGAACAATGAGCAGTTCTTC. This encodes CASRRTGENNEQFF.

CDR3 in DNA: TGTGCCAGCAGCCAAGTTTCAGGGCTAGCGGAGCAAGAGACCCAGTACTTC. It codes for CASSQVSGLAEQETQYF. J is TRBJ2-5 and V is TRBV4-2; 7 nucleotides align to TRBD2. CDR3 length: 17 amino acids. V lost 1 base and J lost 2; bases outside the gene matches: 10. Germline-derived CDR1 and CDR2 are LGHNA and YNFKEQ.

The J gene is TRBJ2-5, the V gene TRBV5-1; no clear D gene. Germline CDR1 is SGHRS and CDR2 is YFSETQ. This CDR3 region has 15 residues. The germline V and J ends were trimmed by 0 bases and 7 bases, with 16 bases remaining between them. The CDR3 reads CASSLDNRQEGTQYF. The CDR3 DNA follows: TGCGCCAGCAGCTTGGATAACAGACAAGAAGGGACCCAGTACTTC.